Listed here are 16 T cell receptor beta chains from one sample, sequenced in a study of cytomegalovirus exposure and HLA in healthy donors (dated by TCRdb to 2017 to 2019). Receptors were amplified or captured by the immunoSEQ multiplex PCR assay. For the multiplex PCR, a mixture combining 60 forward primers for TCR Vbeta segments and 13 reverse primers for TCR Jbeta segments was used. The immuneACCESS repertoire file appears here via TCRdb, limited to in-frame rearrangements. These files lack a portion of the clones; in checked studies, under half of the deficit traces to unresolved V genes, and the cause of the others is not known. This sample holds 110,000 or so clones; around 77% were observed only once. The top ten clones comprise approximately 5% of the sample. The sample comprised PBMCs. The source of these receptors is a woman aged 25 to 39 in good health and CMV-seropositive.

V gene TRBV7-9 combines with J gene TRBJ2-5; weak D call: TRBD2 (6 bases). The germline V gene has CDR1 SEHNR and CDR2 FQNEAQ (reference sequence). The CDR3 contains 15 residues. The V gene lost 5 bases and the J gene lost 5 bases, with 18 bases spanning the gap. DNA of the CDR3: TGTGCCAGCAGCCGCACCTGGGGAGGAAAGGAGACCCAGTACTTC. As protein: CASSRTWGGKETQYF.

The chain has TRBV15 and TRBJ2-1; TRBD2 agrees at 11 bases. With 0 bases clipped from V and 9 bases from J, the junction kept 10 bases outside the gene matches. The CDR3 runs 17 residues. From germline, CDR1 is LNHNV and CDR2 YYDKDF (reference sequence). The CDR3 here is CATSRDILSGGGGEQFF. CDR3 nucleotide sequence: TGTGCCACCAGCAGAGATATACTTAGCGGGGGGGGCGGTGAGCAGTTCTTC.

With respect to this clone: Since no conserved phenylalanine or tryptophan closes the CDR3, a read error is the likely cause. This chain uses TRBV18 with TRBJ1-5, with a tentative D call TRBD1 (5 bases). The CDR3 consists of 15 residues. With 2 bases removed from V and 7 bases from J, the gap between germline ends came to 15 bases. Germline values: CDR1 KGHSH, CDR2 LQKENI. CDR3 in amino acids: CASSPDRGGRQPQHL. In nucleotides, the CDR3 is TGTGCCAGCTCACCAGATAGGGGAGGTAGGCAGCCCCAGCATTTG.

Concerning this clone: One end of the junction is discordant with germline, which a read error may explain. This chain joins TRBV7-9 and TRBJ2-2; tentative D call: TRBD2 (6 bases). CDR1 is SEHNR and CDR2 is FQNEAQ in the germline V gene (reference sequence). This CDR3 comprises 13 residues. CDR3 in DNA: TGTTCCAGCAGCACCCAGGGAGGCGGGGAGCTGTTTTTT. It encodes CSSSTQGGGELFF.

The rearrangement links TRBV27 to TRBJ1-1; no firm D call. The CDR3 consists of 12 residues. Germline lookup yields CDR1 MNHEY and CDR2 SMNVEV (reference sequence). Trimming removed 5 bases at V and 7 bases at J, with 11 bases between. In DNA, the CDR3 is TGTGCCAGCAGTCCCCCGCGCGGTGAAGCTTTCTTT. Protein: CASSPPRGEAFF.

CDR3 loop: CASSTGLAGSTDTQYF. In nucleotides, the CDR3 is TGTGCCAGCAGCACGGGACTAGCGGGAAGCACAGATACGCAGTATTTT. The chain employs TRBV9 and TRBJ2-3, with TRBD2 identical over 13 bases. The CDR3 has 16 residues. Germline assignment: CDR1 SGDLS and CDR2 YYNGEE. V lost 4 bases to trimming and J lost 0 bases; unmatched junction nucleotides: 2.

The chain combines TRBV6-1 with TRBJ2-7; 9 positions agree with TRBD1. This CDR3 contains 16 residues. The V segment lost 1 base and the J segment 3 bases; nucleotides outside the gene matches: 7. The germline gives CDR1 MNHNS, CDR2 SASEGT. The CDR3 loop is CASSEEWDRDIYEQYF. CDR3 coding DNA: TGTGCCAGCAGTGAAGAGTGGGACAGGGACATCTACGAGCAGTACTTC.

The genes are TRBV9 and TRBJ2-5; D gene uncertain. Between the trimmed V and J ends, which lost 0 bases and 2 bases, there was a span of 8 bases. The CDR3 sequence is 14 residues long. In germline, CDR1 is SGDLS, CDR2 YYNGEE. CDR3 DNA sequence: TGTGCCAGCAGCGTAGCACCCCTACAAGAGACCCAGTACTTC. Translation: CASSVAPLQETQYF. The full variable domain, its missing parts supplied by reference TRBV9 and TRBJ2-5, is DSGVTQTPKHLITATGQRVTLRCSPRSGDLSVYWYQQSLDQGLQFLIQYYNGEERAKGNILERFSAQQFPDLHSELNLSSLELGDSALYFCASSVAPLQETQYFGPGTRLLVL.

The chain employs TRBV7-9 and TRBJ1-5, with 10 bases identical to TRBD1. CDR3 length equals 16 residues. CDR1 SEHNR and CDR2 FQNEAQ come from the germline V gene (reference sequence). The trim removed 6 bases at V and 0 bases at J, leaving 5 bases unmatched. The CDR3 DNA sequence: TGTGCCAGCAGAAACGGGACAGGGGATAGCAATCAGCCCCAGCATTTT. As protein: CASRNGTGDSNQPQHF.

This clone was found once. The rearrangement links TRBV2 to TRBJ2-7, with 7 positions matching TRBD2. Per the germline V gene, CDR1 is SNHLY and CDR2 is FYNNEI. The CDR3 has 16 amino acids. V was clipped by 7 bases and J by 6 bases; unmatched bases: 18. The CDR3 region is CASTFGPSAGEGEQYF. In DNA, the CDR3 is TGTGCCAGCACGTTTGGTCCCTCGGCGGGAGAGGGCGAGCAGTACTTC.

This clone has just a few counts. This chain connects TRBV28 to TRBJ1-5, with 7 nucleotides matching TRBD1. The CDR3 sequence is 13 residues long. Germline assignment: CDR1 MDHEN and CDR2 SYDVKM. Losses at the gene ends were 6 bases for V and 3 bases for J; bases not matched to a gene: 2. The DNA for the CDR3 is TGTGCCAGCAGCGGGACAGACAATCAGCCCCAGCATTTT. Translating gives CASSGTDNQPQHF.

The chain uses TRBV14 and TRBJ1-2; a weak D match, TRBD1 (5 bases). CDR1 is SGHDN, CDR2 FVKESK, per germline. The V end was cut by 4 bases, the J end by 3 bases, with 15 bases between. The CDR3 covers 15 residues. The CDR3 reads CASSLKPGGYYGYTF. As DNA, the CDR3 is TGTGCCAGCAGCCTAAAGCCGGGGGGTTACTATGGCTACACCTTC.

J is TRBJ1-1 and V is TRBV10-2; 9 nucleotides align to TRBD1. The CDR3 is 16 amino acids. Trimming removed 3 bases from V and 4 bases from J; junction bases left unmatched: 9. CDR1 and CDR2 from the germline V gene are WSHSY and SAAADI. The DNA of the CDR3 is TGCGCCAGCAGTGATTCGGACAGGGGTATTTTCACTGAAGCTTTCTTT. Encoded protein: CASSDSDRGIFTEAFF.

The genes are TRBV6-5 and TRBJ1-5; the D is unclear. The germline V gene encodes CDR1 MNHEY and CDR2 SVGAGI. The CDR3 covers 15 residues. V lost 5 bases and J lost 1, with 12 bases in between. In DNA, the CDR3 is TGTGCCAGCAGTCGAGGCGGAGGGAGCAATCAGCCCCAGCATTTT. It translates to CASSRGGGSNQPQHF.

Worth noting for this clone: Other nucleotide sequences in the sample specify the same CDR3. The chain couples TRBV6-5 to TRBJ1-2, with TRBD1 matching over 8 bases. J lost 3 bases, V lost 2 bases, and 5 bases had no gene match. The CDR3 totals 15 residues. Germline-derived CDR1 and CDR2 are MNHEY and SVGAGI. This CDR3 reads CASSYHGTGDYGYTF. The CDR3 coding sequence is TGTGCCAGCAGTTACCACGGGACAGGAGACTATGGCTACACCTTC.

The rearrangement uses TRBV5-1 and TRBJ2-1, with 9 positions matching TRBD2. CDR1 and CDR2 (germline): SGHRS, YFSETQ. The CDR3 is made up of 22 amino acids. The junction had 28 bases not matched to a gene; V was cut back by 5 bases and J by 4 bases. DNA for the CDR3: TGCGCCAGCAGAAACTGGGGACTAGCAAAATCCCTCCAACGCGGCGGGTACAATGAGCAGTTCTTC. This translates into CASRNWGLAKSLQRGGYNEQFF.